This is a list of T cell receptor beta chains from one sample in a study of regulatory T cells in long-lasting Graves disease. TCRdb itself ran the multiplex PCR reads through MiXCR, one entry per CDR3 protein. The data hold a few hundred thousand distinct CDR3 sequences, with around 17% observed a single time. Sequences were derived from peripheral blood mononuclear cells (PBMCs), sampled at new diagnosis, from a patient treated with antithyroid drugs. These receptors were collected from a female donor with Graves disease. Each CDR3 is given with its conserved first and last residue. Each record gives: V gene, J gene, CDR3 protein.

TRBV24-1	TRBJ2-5	CATRDSKETQYF
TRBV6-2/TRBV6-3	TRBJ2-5	CASMMVSQETQYF
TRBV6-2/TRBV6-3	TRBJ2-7	CASSLLAQGTYEQYF
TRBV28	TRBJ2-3	CASSLSPGRLAFRDTQYF
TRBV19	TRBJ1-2	CASTPGQGYGYTF
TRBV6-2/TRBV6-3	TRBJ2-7	CASRTRRQGIYEQYF
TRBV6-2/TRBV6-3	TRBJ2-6	CASSYRRSGANVLTF
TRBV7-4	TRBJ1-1	CASTPLTVTEAFF
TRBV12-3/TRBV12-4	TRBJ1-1	CASSLVGGVGHEAFF
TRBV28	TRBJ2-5	CASSLTRGGFQETQYF
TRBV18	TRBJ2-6	CASSPWTGGDPGANVLTF
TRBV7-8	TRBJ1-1	CASSLYGPEAFF
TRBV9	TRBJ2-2	CASSRLERPNTGELFF
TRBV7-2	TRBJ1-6	CASSLDPGRGYSPLHF
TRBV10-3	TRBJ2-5	CAISEGTGGETQYF
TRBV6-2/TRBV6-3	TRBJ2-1	CASSPLGQINEQFF
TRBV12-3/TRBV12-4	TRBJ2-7	CASSYPEGTRTYEEYF
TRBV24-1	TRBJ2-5	CATSSRLAGTLETQYF
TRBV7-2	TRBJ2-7	CASSEQVSFGSEQYF
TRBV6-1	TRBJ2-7	CASRTPGLADYEQYF
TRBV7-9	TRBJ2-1	CASTYSGTSYNEQFF
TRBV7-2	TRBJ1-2	CASSFASGDYGYTF
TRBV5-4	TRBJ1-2	CASSTGLTGSLGGYTF
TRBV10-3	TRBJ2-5	CASGKAQLGGETQYF
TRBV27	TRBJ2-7	CASSLSGPSYEQYF
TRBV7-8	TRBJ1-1	CASSVSASGTEAFF
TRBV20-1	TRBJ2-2	CSARASGSNTGELFF
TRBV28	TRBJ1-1	CASSSTGVRGWTEAFF
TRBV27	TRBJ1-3	CASSIQQGANTIYF
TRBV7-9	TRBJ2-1	CASSLTGRTHNEQFF
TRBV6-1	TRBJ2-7	CASIFSGNRLGGPSRGEQYF
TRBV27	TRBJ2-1	CASSMPQGFFSYNEQFF
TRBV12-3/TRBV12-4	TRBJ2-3	CASSLSASGGSADTQYF
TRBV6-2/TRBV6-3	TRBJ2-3	CASSWGGSTDTQYF
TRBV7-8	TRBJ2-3	CASSSGLGITDTQYF
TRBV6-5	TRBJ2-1	CASSYDNEQFF
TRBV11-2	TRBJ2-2	CASSLGGTSSVGELFF
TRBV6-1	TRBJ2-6	CASSPIPGANVLTF
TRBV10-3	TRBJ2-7	CAINRGDIPYEQYF
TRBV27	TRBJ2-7	CASSLKLGLVEQYF
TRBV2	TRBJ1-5	CASSEWGNSNQPQHF
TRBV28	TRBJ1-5	CASSLIDRGYQPQHF
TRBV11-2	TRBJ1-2	CASSPGGLTNYGYTF
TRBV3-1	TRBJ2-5	CASNPATAYQETQYF
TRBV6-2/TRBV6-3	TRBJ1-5	CASSYSSGSNQPQHF
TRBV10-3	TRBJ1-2	CATHGTGSGYTF
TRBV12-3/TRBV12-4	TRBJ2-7	CASSLNRGISIGEQYF
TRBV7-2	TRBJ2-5	CASSPQSEGRETQYF
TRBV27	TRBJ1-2	CASSFISRPQGYGYTF